Below, 19 T cell receptor beta chains from the same sample are listed, as sequenced in a study of neurological immune-mediated disorders (dated by TCRdb to the late 2010s). To prepare the library, 5' RACE was applied. This sample was sequenced with an Illumina HiSeq 2500. TCRdb reanalyzed the raw reads on its own, using fastp at Q25 for trimming and MiXCR for clone calling, and kept in-frame beta chains. All rows with the same CDR3 protein become a single entry with the most common DNA and genes. For this sample the table gives just under 60,000 distinct CDR3 sequences, of which about 2.5% were detected only once. Approximately 3% of the sample comes from the top ten. The sample was PBMCs. The receptors here all came from a man in his forties or fifties with multiple sclerosis.

This chain joins TRBV10-3 and TRBJ2-4; TRBD2 might be the D (5 bases). The CDR3 is 11 amino acids. The V and J ends lost 8 bases and 10 bases respectively, with 12 bases between them. The germline V gene encodes CDR1 ENHRY and CDR2 SYGVKD. CDR3 residues: CAIQEGEIQYF. The CDR3 bases are TGTGCCATCCAAGAGGGAGAAATTCAGTACTTC.

This clonotype was detected ten times or more. J is TRBJ1-5 and V is TRBV15, with D possibly matching TRBD1 (5 bases). The V end lost 4 bases, the J end lost 4 bases, and 8 bases lay between the germline ends. CDR1 is LNHNV and CDR2 is YYDKDF in the germline V gene (reference sequence). The CDR3 sequence is 13 residues long. The chain's CDR3 is CATSTGRNQPQHF. The CDR3 coding sequence is TGTGCCACCAGCACAGGGAGGAATCAGCCCCAGCATTTT.

This clonotype was detected ten times or more. The chain combines TRBV20-1 with TRBJ2-7, with 8 bases aligning to TRBD2. The J segment lost 4 bases and the V segment lost 6 bases, leaving 8 bases of the junction unmatched. In germline, CDR1 is DFQATT, CDR2 SNEGSKA (reference sequence). This CDR3 is 13 amino acids long. In DNA, the CDR3 is TGCAGTGCCCTTGGACGGGAGGGGTACGAGCAGTACTTC. Translation gives CSALGREGYEQYF.

This clonotype was detected ten times or more. The chain employs TRBV29-1 and TRBJ2-1; perhaps TRBD1 as D (6 bases). Germline assignment: CDR1 SQVTM and CDR2 ANQGSEA. Deletions cut 7 bases from V and 0 bases from J, with 16 bases between. The CDR3 covers 15 residues. CDR3 bases: TGCAGCGAAGAGACAGGCCTGAGCTCCTACAATGAGCAGTTCTTC. Protein product: CSEETGLSSYNEQFF.

This clonotype was seen at least ten times. The genes are TRBV6-5 and TRBJ2-2, with D perhaps matching TRBD2 (6 bases). There are 16 residues in the CDR3. Germline V CDR1 and CDR2: MNHEY, SVGAGI. V was shortened by 0 bases and J by 7 bases, with 15 bases between the two germline ends. CDR3 coding DNA: TGTGCCAGCAGTTACTCGATAGGGGTCGGGAGCGGGGAGCTGTTTTTT. Amino acid sequence: CASSYSIGVGSGELFF.

This clonotype has a count of ten or more. The chain couples TRBV27 to TRBJ2-1; tentatively, D is TRBD2 (5 bases). Per germline, CDR1 MNHEY and CDR2 SMNVEV (reference sequence). The CDR3 extends over 13 amino acids. Trimming removed 0 bases from V and 9 bases from J, with 9 bases in between. The CDR3 loop is CASSLSGGFEQFF. DNA for the CDR3: TGTGCCAGCAGTTTATCTGGCGGGTTTGAGCAGTTCTTC.

This clonotype came up many times. The rearrangement uses TRBV6-5 and TRBJ2-7; D is unresolved. The CDR3 has 13 amino acids. Germline V gives CDR1 MNHEY, CDR2 SVGAGI. Trimming removed 2 bases from V and 2 bases from J, with 7 bases in between. Written as DNA, the CDR3 is TGTGCCAGCAGTTACAGGGAAACCTACGAGCAGTACTTC. Protein product: CASSYRETYEQYF.

This clonotype came up many times. The chain links TRBV5-1 to TRBJ2-7; 7 bases are a match to TRBD1. The J segment lost 3 bases and the V segment lost 2 bases, leaving 5 bases of the junction unmatched. The CDR3 is 14 amino acids. Germline loops: CDR1 SGHRS, CDR2 YFSETQ. The CDR3 nucleotides are TGCGCCAGCAGCTTCAGGGGACAGAACTACGAGCAGTACTTC. It translates to CASSFRGQNYEQYF.

This clonotype was counted many times. This chain uses TRBV6-2 or TRBV6-3 with TRBJ2-2; D is perhaps TRBD1 (5 bases). Germline V gene lookup returns CDR1 MNHEY and CDR2 SVGEGT. The CDR3 runs 14 residues. Between the trimmed V and J ends, which lost 6 bases and 1 base, there was a span of 9 bases. The CDR3 reads CASRKTGNTGELFF. The CDR3 DNA reads as TGTGCCAGCAGAAAAACAGGGAACACCGGGGAGCTGTTTTTT.

This clonotype was detected many times. The chain joins TRBV15 to TRBJ2-1; D tentatively reads TRBD1 or TRBD2 (6 bases each). This CDR3 region has 14 residues. From germline, CDR1 is LNHNV and CDR2 YYDKDF (reference sequence). V was cut by 0 bases and J by 10 bases, with 13 bases left in between. The CDR3 spells CATSRDTRGLEQFF. The CDR3 region has the DNA TGTGCCACCAGCAGAGATACCCGGGGGCTCGAGCAGTTCTTC.

In its sample, this clonotype was seen many times. The V call is TRBV9, the J call TRBJ1-4; D not resolved. V lost 5 bases and J 7 bases, leaving 6 bases between the germline ends. The CDR3 is 11 residues long. Germline CDR1 reads SGDLS; CDR2 reads YYNGEE. The CDR3 region has the DNA TGTGCCAGCAGTAGCGGTGAAAAACTGTTTTTT. Encoded protein: CASSSGEKLFF.

This clonotype appeared many times. The V and J genes are TRBV28 and TRBJ2-1; D not certain. From germline, CDR1 is MDHEN and CDR2 SYDVKM. This CDR3 has 11 amino acids. The V end was cut by 6 bases, the J end by 3 bases, with 3 bases between. Here the CDR3 DNA reads TGTGCCAGCAGAGGCTACAATGAGCAGTTCTTC. Residues: CASRGYNEQFF.

In its sample, this clonotype was seen many times. This chain uses TRBV11-2 with TRBJ2-7; 7 bases agree with TRBD1. In germline, CDR1 is SGHAT, CDR2 FQNNGV. The CDR3 length is 14 residues. V was clipped by 5 bases and J by 2 bases; unmatched bases: 6. CDR3 bases: TGTGCCAGCAGCCCGACAGGGAACCCCTACGAGCAGTACTTC. Its translation: CASSPTGNPYEQYF.

This clonotype was counted at least ten times. The gene calls are TRBV5-1 and TRBJ2-1; no definite D call. Looked up from germline, CDR1 is SGHRS and CDR2 is YFSETQ. This CDR3 is 13 amino acids long. Deletions cut 3 bases from V and 7 bases from J, with 11 bases between. The CDR3 region is CASSSLNKNEQFF. The CDR3 region has the DNA TGCGCCAGCAGCTCCTTAAACAAGAATGAGCAGTTCTTC.

This clonotype was detected many times. The chain couples TRBV12-3 or TRBV12-4 to TRBJ2-7, with 7 bases that match TRBD1. V shed 6 bases and J 3 bases; nucleotides not matched to a gene: 8. The CDR3 runs to 14 residues. The CDR3 nucleotides read TGTGCCAGCAGCCTCCGACAGGGAATCTACGAGCAGTACTTC. Protein sequence: CASSLRQGIYEQYF.

This clonotype occurred many times. The chain recombines TRBV20-1 with TRBJ1-4, with 8 bases aligning to TRBD1. V dropped 3 bases and J dropped 2; count of bases not matched to a gene: 5. The CDR3 has 15 amino acids. Germline V gene data show CDR1 as DFQATT and CDR2 as SNEGSKA (reference sequence). The CDR3 DNA sequence: TGCAGTGCTAGGGGACAGGTCGGCACTAATGAAAAACTGTTTTTT. This sequence encodes CSARGQVGTNEKLFF.

In its sample, this clonotype was seen many times. The chain couples TRBV20-1 to TRBJ2-7; D may be TRBD2 (6 bases). CDR3 size: 15 residues. Germline values: CDR1 DFQATT, CDR2 SNEGSKA (reference sequence). Trimming pared 4 bases from V and 5 bases from J, leaving 21 bases between. Written as DNA, the CDR3 is TGCAGTGCTACCCTCCCACGGGGGACGAGGAACGAGCAGTACTTC. Translating gives CSATLPRGTRNEQYF.

This clonotype was detected ten times or more. The chain is built from TRBV20-1 and TRBJ1-3; 11 bases map to TRBD1. Germline V CDR1 and CDR2: DFQATT, SNEGSKA (reference sequence). After removal of 6 bases from V and 7 bases from J, the junction contained 5 bases not matched to a gene. CDR3 length: 13 residues. CDR3 sequence reads: CSASGTGGNTIYF. The CDR3 nucleotides are TGCAGTGCGAGCGGGACAGGGGGGAACACCATATATTTT.

This clonotype was seen many times. The chain joins TRBV9 to TRBJ2-1; D is possibly TRBD1 (5 bases). Trimming cost V 4 bases and J 4 bases, with 15 bases left between them. Germline values: CDR1 SGDLS, CDR2 YYNGEE. This CDR3 spans 15 amino acids. The chain's CDR3 is CASSSLIRGYNEQFF. CDR3 DNA: TGTGCCAGCAGCTCCCTCATAAGGGGTTACAATGAGCAGTTCTTC.